The source of this T cell receptor (beta chain) is a study of blood T cell repertoires in COVID-19. On the study more broadly: Italy, Spain and the United States were the sources of the convalescent and acute COVID-19 samples. PBMCs, B-cell-depleted T cells, or T cells were the source of the cDNA or gDNA that made up the material.

Authors' processing steps: From reference gene primer amplification, estimates of nucleated cell counts were derived. The assay was immunoSEQ multiplex PCR, and TCRdb's table has in-frame clones only and misses some. That table is the source of V, J and clone size, and D and trimming were worked out from the DNA. The table has 55,000 to 75,000 clones, roughly 90% seen once. Germline-derived CDR1 and CDR2 are MDHEN and SYDVKM. The V segment lost 8 bases and the J segment 4 bases; nucleotides outside the gene matches: 7. The CDR3 has 13 amino acids. This clonotype was obtained from a man in his 60s with acute or convalescent COVID-19. The chain couples TRBV28 to TRBJ2-7; 8 bases are a match to TRBD1. The specimen was peripheral blood. This CDR3 is CASRGQGRYEQYF. CDR3 DNA: TGTGCCAGCCGTGGACAGGGAAGATACGAGCAGTACTTC.